Listed below are T cell receptor beta chains from one sample, sequenced in a study of cytomegalovirus exposure and HLA in healthy donors. The method was immunoSEQ multiplex PCR; TCRdb's version includes in-frame clones alone and lacks a portion of them. This sample's table has 50,000 or so clones. Sample: PBMCs. The receptors derive from a woman aged 60-70 years in good health and CMV-seropositive. Both conserved end residues are part of each CDR3. A D gene is named only where the DNA matches it firmly.

D: TRBD1
V: TRBV29-1
J: TRBJ2-3
CDR3: CSVSGTGYGSSTDKQYF

D: TRBD2
V: TRBV5-1
J: TRBJ2-1
CDR3: CASSPSGGADNEQFF

D: TRBD1
V: TRBV5-6
J: TRBJ1-2
CDR3: CASSLQQGGYGYTF

D: NA
V: TRBV5-1
J: TRBJ2-3
CDR3: CASSAPGTDTQYF

D: TRBD1
V: TRBV4-3
J: TRBJ2-7
CDR3: CASSQETGAGGHEQYF

D: NA
V: TRBV6-5
J: TRBJ1-2
CDR3: CASSEKNGYGYTF

D: TRBD1
V: TRBV14
J: TRBJ2-7
CDR3: CASSRLQGAREQYF

D: NA
V: TRBV6-5
J: TRBJ2-7
CDR3: CASSRRLDRTYEQYF

D: NA
V: TRBV19
J: TRBJ1-5
CDR3: CASSRQHNQPQHF

D: TRBD2
V: TRBV7-2
J: TRBJ2-3
CDR3: CASSLLAGRSTDTQYF

D: NA
V: TRBV11-3
J: TRBJ2-7
CDR3: CASSGPPLAYEQYF

D: NA
V: TRBV7-6
J: TRBJ2-2
CDR3: CASSLDAGWAGELFF

D: TRBD1
V: TRBV10-3
J: TRBJ1-1
CDR3: CAITGQGGAEAFF

D: TRBD1
V: TRBV29-1
J: TRBJ2-5
CDR3: CSVHPGQGGGAQYF

D: NA
V: TRBV9
J: TRBJ1-3
CDR3: CASSALRDSGNNIYF

D: TRBD1
V: TRBV5-5
J: TRBJ1-1
CDR3: CASSFGQGETEAFF

D: NA
V: TRBV2
J: TRBJ2-7
CDR3: CASRQDSGSEQYF

D: NA
V: TRBV5-4
J: TRBJ1-1
CDR3: CASRRETLNTEAFF

D: TRBD1
V: TRBV6-5
J: TRBJ1-6
CDR3: CASSYSGTGRNSPLHF

D: NA
V: TRBV28
J: TRBJ1-1
CDR3: CASSLFGTEAFF

D: NA
V: TRBV5-1
J: TRBJ1-3
CDR3: CASSLNRDSGNTIYF

D: TRBD2
V: TRBV29-1
J: TRBJ2-7
CDR3: CSVEDLPGGSEQYF

D: NA
V: TRBV28
J: TRBJ1-3
CDR3: CASSSVTGTGNTIYF

D: TRBD2
V: TRBV25-1
J: TRBJ2-7
CDR3: CASSDQGLAGYEQYF